A single sample gave rise to the 5 T cell receptor beta chains below, sequenced in a study of OX40 agonist ivuxolimab in advanced cancers. Clones were sequenced by immunoSEQ multiplex PCR, and TCRdb holds only the in-frame ones, with some missing. The data show more than 55,000 clones, approximately 88% seen once. Sequencing was performed on CD4+ or CD8+ T cells sorted from blood, taken in a trial of the OX40 agonist ivuxolimab. These receptors all stem from an adult with an advanced solid tumor such as melanoma, head and neck, liver or kidney cancer.

The V gene is TRBV6-5, the J gene TRBJ2-7; D is unclear. The germline V gene has CDR1 MNHEY and CDR2 SVGAGI. The CDR3 is 13 amino acids. Trimming cost V 4 bases and J 9 bases, with 16 bases left between them. CDR3 nucleotide sequence: TGTGCCAGCAGTTCTGAAGGGCCCCGCCTGCAGTACTTC. Translation gives CASSSEGPRLQYF.

This sequence joins TRBV25-1 and TRBJ1-1; D unresolved. Looked up from germline, CDR1 is MGHDK and CDR2 is SYGVNS. This CDR3 spans 13 amino acids. Trimming took off 4 bases at V and 5 bases at J, with 11 bases between the two ends. This chain's CDR3 is CASSVKGSTEAFF. The CDR3 DNA reads as TGTGCCAGCAGTGTCAAGGGAAGTACTGAAGCTTTCTTT.

V is TRBV21-1 and J is TRBJ1-4; the table names TRBD1, a call not compared with the DNA. TRBV21-1 is a recognized pseudogene. CDR3 size: 15 residues. The CDR3 bases are TGTGCCAGCAGCGGCCCGGGACAGCTTAATGAAAAACTGTTTTTT. Translation: CASSGPGQLNEKLFF.

The chain employs TRBV28 and TRBJ2-7; no clear D gene. This CDR3 is built from 11 residues. The V gene lost 6 bases and the J gene lost 5 bases, with 8 bases spanning the gap. Germline V gene data show CDR1 as MDHEN and CDR2 as SYDVKM. Here the CDR3 DNA reads TGTGCCAGCAGCCCTGACCACGAGCAGTACTTC. Translated, it gives CASSPDHEQYF.

This chain joins TRBV9 and TRBJ2-6; D unclear. The CDR3 runs 13 residues. CDR1 and CDR2 (germline): SGDLS, YYNGEE. The ends were cut back, 1 base at V and 2 bases at J, with 1 base in the middle. This chain's CDR3 is CASSVTGANVLTF. The CDR3 coding sequence is TGTGCCAGCAGCGTAACTGGGGCCAACGTCCTGACTTTC.